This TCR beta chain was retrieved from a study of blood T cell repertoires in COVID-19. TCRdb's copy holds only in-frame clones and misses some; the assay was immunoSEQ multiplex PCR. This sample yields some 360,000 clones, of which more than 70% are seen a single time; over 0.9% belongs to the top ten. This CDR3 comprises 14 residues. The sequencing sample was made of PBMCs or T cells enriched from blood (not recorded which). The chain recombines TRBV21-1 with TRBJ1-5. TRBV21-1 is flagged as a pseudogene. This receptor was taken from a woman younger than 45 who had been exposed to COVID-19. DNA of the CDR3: TGTGCCAGCAGCAAGGACCGCAGGAGGCAGCCCCAGCATTTT. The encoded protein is CASSKDRRRQPQHF.